This paragraph reports one TCR beta chain. Germline CDR1 is LNHDA and CDR2 is SQIVND (reference sequence). V dropped 5 bases and J dropped 8; count of bases not matched to a gene: 7. The CDR3 runs 13 residues. The study ran its PCR with 60 Vbeta and 13 Jbeta primers. Generated by immunoSEQ multiplex PCR, the TCRdb table keeps only in-frame clones and is missing some. This table holds about 160,000 clones, about 85% found once. This sample is drawn from a study of cytomegalovirus exposure and HLA in healthy donors. This TCR came from a man between 18 and 29 years old in good health and CMV-seronegative. The sequenced sample was PBMCs. The chain has TRBV19 and TRBJ1-2, with 8 bases identical to TRBD1. CDR3 DNA: TGTGCCAGTAGTCAGGGGGCGCTTAACGGCTACACCTTC. Residues: CASSQGALNGYTF.